Below, 16 T cell receptor beta chains from the same sample are listed, as sequenced in a study of OX40 agonist ivuxolimab in advanced cancers. Method: immunoSEQ multiplex PCR; TCRdb's copy keeps in-frame clones and lacks some. The sample yields 27,000 or so clones, about 83% seen once. The sequenced sample was CD4+ or CD8+ T cells sorted from blood, obtained in a trial of the OX40 agonist ivuxolimab. These receptors came from an adult with an advanced solid tumor such as melanoma, head and neck, liver or kidney cancer.

This chain connects TRBV5-1 to TRBJ1-1, with D perhaps TRBD1 (5 bases). Deletions cut 4 bases from V and 7 bases from J, with 20 bases between. The CDR3 totals 15 residues. The V gene's germline CDR1 is SGHRS and CDR2 YFSETQ. CDR3 DNA: TGCGCCAGCAGCCCCTGGGTGGGGGAGGGAGATGAAGCTTTCTTT. This translates into CASSPWVGEGDEAFF.

This clone is a singleton in its sample. This chain joins TRBV7-2 and TRBJ1-1, with D uncertain. Germline V gene lookup returns CDR1 SGHTA and CDR2 FQGNSA. The CDR3 is 11 amino acids. V was shortened by 1 base and J by 3 bases, with 0 bases between the two germline ends. This CDR3 is CASSLDTEAFF. The DNA for the CDR3 is TGTGCCAGCAGCTTAGACACTGAAGCTTTCTTT.

The chain combines TRBV29-1 with TRBJ2-2; possibly TRBD2 for D (5 bases). The CDR3 consists of 12 residues. The V and J ends lost 5 bases and 1 base respectively, with 5 bases between them. Germline CDR1 SQVTM, CDR2 ANQGSEA. The CDR3 loop is CSVRENTGELFF. The CDR3, as DNA: TGCAGCGTTCGGGAGAACACCGGGGAGCTGTTTTTT.

The chain uses TRBV27 and TRBJ1-2, with D possibly TRBD1 on 5 matching bases. The CDR3 runs 14 residues. Germline V gene data show CDR1 as MNHEY and CDR2 as SMNVEV (reference sequence). V gave up 8 bases and J gave up 4 bases, with 17 bases separating them. This CDR3 reads CASGIRGDFYGYTF. The CDR3 DNA is TGTGCCAGCGGGATCAGAGGGGATTTCTATGGCTACACCTTC.

In DNA form, the CDR3 reads TGTGCCAGTCCCGTCCGCCCAAATGGCTACACCTTC. Translated, it gives CASPVRPNGYTF. The rearrangement joins TRBV25-1 to TRBJ1-2; D remains unclear. The CDR3 is 12 residues long. Trimming took 9 bases from V and 6 from J, leaving 14 bases between them. Germline V gives CDR1 MGHDK, CDR2 SYGVNS.

V usage is TRBV4-1 and J usage is TRBJ2-7; D not resolved. Germline V CDR1 and CDR2: MGHRA, YSYEKL. The V gene lost 0 bases and the J gene lost 0 bases, with 12 bases spanning the gap. The CDR3 sequence is 16 residues long. In DNA form, the CDR3 reads TGCGCCAGCAGCCAAGAAGCAGGATTTAGCTCCTACGAGCAGTACTTC. It yields the protein CASSQEAGFSSYEQYF.

The gene calls are TRBV5-8 and TRBJ1-5, with D hard to call. This CDR3 is 15 amino acids long. Germline CDR1 reads SGHTS; CDR2 reads YDEGEE. Trimming took off 2 bases at V and 2 bases at J, with 11 bases between the two ends. The CDR3 region has the DNA TGTGCCAGCAGCTTTGGAGGGTGGGGCAATCAGCCCCAGCATTTT. This encodes CASSFGGWGNQPQHF.

The V and J genes are TRBV7-9 and TRBJ1-2; possible D gene TRBD1, 6 bases. Trimming removed 1 base at V and 7 bases at J, with 13 bases between. This CDR3 contains 14 residues. Germline V gene sequence: CDR1 SEHNR, CDR2 FQNEAQ (reference sequence). CDR3 residues: CASSLGQGLGGYTF. The CDR3 DNA sequence: TGTGCCAGCAGCTTAGGCCAGGGGTTGGGTGGCTACACCTTC.

The chain has TRBV9 and TRBJ2-1, with D possibly TRBD1 on 6 matching bases. This CDR3 spans 15 amino acids. Trimming shortened V by 3 bases and J by 4 bases, and 14 bases separated the two germline ends. Germline V gene data show CDR1 as SGDLS and CDR2 as YYNGEE. CDR3 in DNA: TGTGCCAGCAGCGCTACGACAGGCCCATACAATGAGCAGTTCTTC. Its protein is CASSATTGPYNEQFF.

The chain recombines TRBV5-4 with TRBJ2-1; TRBD2 agrees at 11 bases. CDR3 length: 17 amino acids. Germline V gene data show CDR1 as SGHNT and CDR2 as YYREEE (reference sequence). V was pared by 4 bases and J by 8 bases, with 14 bases of the junction left unmatched. The CDR3 nucleotides are TGTGCCAGCAGCAAACCGGGACTAGCGGAGGGGAGGGATGAGCAGTTCTTC. It codes for CASSKPGLAEGRDEQFF.

The rearrangement links TRBV19 to TRBJ1-1; 7 bases line up with TRBD1. Trimming at V came to 7 bases and at J to 5 bases, leaving 4 bases not matched to a gene. The germline V gene encodes CDR1 LNHDA and CDR2 SQIVND (reference sequence). CDR3 length: 12 amino acids. CDR3: CASKQGMTEAFF. CDR3 sequence (DNA): TGTGCCAGTAAACAGGGGATGACTGAAGCTTTCTTT.

The chain is built from TRBV4-1 and TRBJ2-7; 9 bases line up with TRBD1. The ends lost 1 base at V and 5 bases at J; junction bases unmatched: 9. CDR1 and CDR2 (germline): MGHRA, YSYEKL. The CDR3 extends over 16 amino acids. DNA for the CDR3: TGCGCCAGCAGCCAAGGCTGGACAGGGGTCGGCGACGAGCAGTACTTC. It encodes CASSQGWTGVGDEQYF.

This chain connects TRBV7-9 to TRBJ1-1, with D possibly matching TRBD1 (6 bases). Germline V gives CDR1 SEHNR, CDR2 FQNEAQ (reference sequence). The CDR3 sequence is 14 residues long. Trimming removed 1 base at V and 10 bases at J, with 16 bases between. The CDR3 region is CASSLEADRLGAFF. CDR3 nucleotide sequence: TGTGCCAGCAGCTTAGAAGCCGACAGGCTAGGAGCTTTCTTT.

This clone has a single count. This chain links TRBV5-1 with TRBJ1-2; 7 bases fit TRBD1. CDR1 and CDR2 (germline): SGHRS, YFSETQ. The CDR3 totals 14 residues. V was pared by 4 bases and J by 7 bases, with 10 bases of the junction left unmatched. The DNA of the CDR3 is TGCGCCAGCAGCGATCTCGACAGGGCAACTGGCTACACCTTC. Protein sequence: CASSDLDRATGYTF.

In this sample, this clone turned up once. The J gene is TRBJ1-5, the V gene TRBV19; no clear D. The germline V and J ends were trimmed by 1 base and 0 bases, with 10 bases remaining between them. Germline CDR1 is LNHDA and CDR2 is SQIVND (reference sequence). CDR3 size: 16 residues. The CDR3 sequence is CASSIGAAYSNQPQHF. CDR3 nucleotide sequence: TGTGCCAGTAGTATAGGAGCGGCCTATAGCAATCAGCCCCAGCATTTT.

The rearrangement joins TRBV6-6 to TRBJ2-1; TRBD2 might be the D (5 bases). Germline V gives CDR1 MNHNY, CDR2 SVGAGI (reference sequence). Trimming took 6 bases from V and 1 from J, leaving 13 bases between them. The CDR3 spans 15 residues. The CDR3 DNA sequence: TGTGCCAGCAGCCCAAGACCGGGGTCCTACAATGAGCAGTTCTTC. Amino acid sequence: CASSPRPGSYNEQFF.